This T cell receptor (beta chain) derives from a study of technical replicates of blood from a handful of donors. Here immunoSEQ multiplex PCR was the method, and the copy in TCRdb shows in-frame clones only, minus some. The sample includes 85,000 to 100,000 clones, 94% of them seen just once. Germline CDR1 and CDR2: SGHRS and YFSETQ. The V and J ends lost 0 bases and 6 bases respectively, with 6 bases between them. CDR3 length: 13 residues. The rearrangement links TRBV5-1 to TRBJ2-2, with D hard to call. Sequencing was performed on T cells isolated from PBMCs. The TCR comes from a human donor in good health. The CDR3 sequence is CASSLGESGELFF. CDR3 coding DNA: TGCGCCAGCAGCTTGGGAGAGTCCGGGGAGCTGTTTTTT.